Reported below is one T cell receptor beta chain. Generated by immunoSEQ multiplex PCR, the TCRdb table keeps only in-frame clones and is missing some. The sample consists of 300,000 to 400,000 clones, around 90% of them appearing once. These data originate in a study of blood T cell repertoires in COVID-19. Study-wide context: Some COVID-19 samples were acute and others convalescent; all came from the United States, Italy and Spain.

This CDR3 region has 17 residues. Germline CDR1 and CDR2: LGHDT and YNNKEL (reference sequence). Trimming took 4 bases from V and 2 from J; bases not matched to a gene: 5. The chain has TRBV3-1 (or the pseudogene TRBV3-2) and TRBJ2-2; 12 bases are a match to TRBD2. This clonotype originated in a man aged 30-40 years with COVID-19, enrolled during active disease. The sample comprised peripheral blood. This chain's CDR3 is CASSPGLAGPNTGELFF. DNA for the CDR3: TGTGCCAGCAGCCCAGGACTAGCGGGACCTAACACCGGGGAGCTGTTTTTT.